This record covers a single TCR beta chain. The data originate from a study of blood T cell repertoires in COVID-19. For the study at large: There were acute and convalescent COVID-19 samples, and they came from the United States, Italy and Spain.

The trim removed 4 bases at V and 0 bases at J, leaving 4 bases unmatched. Looked up from germline, CDR1 is SGHRS and CDR2 is YFSETQ. The CDR3 extends over 14 amino acids. TCRdb's table, derived via immunoSEQ multiplex PCR, lists solely in-frame clones and lacks some. The sample has around 260,000 clones, approximately 87% seen once; the top ten hold 2.3%. This sequence originates from a woman aged 45-65 years with acute or convalescent COVID-19. This rearrangement joins TRBV5-1 to TRBJ2-7, with 7 bases matching TRBD2. Sequences were obtained from peripheral blood. Here the CDR3 reads CASSPRTSSYEQYF. CDR3 in DNA: TGCGCCAGCAGCCCTAGGACTAGCTCCTACGAGCAGTACTTC.